Listed below are T cell receptor beta chains from one sample, sequenced in a study of T-cell reconstitution after alpha-beta-depleted transplantation in children. TCRdb recomputed calls from the PCR reads with MiXCR, one row per CDR3 protein. Among 70,000 to 100,000 distinct CDR3 sequences, 12% were seen once, and the ten largest hold around 14%. The sequences come from PBMCs from the stem cell graft donor, collected from the stem cell graft. These receptors were obtained from a human donor who donated a stem cell graft to a child with inherited bone marrow failure. Both conserved end residues are part of each CDR3. Each record gives: CDR3 protein, CDR3 DNA, V gene, D gene, J gene, clone size, CDR3 length. D genes are given only for firm matches. The size of a clone is reported for some rows only, either as once, few or many, or as a class for expanded clones.

CASSPFRGRETDTQYF TGCGCCAGCAGCCCTTTCAGGGGCAGAGAAACAGATACGCAGTATTTT TRBV5-1 NA TRBJ2-3 many 16
CASSLGGGPRGDTQYF TGTGCCAGCAGCTTGGGCGGGGGCCCCAGAGGAGATACGCAGTATTTT TRBV11-2 NA TRBJ2-3 NA 16
CASCPQVRAQETQYF TGTGCCAGTTGCCCCCAGGTTCGGGCACAAGAGACCCAGTACTTC TRBV28 NA TRBJ2-5 many 15
CASSSQGFGEKLFF TGTGCCAGCAGCTCGCAGGGGTTTGGTGAAAAACTGTTTTTT TRBV5-5 NA TRBJ1-4 many 14
CASSLDGIGGELFF TGCGCCAGCAGCTTGGACGGGATTGGCGGGGAGCTGTTTTTT TRBV5-1 NA TRBJ2-2 many 14
CATSDLGSGFGGELFF TGTGCCACCAGTGATTTGGGGTCCGGGTTCGGCGGGGAGCTGTTTTTT TRBV24-1 NA TRBJ2-2 many 16
CASSLRTGDAGNTIYF TGTGCCAGCAGCTTACGGACGGGAGACGCTGGAAACACCATATATTTT TRBV7-9 NA TRBJ1-3 many 16
CSATGQNYGYTF TGCAGTGCTACTGGACAGAACTATGGCTACACCTTC TRBV20-1 NA TRBJ1-2 few 12
CASSEPGRAYNEQFF TGTGCCAGCAGCGAACCAGGCAGGGCGTACAATGAGCAGTTCTTC TRBV7-3 NA TRBJ2-1 many 15
CASKTGPATGTDTQYF TGTGCCAGCAAGACGGGCCCGGCCACAGGCACAGATACGCAGTATTTT TRBV28 NA TRBJ2-3 few 16
CASSLVGSGGDEQFF TGTGCCAGCAGCTTAGTCGGTAGCGGGGGCGATGAGCAGTTCTTC TRBV11-2 TRBD2 TRBJ2-1 many 15
CSVDPSTDTQYF TGCAGCGTTGACCCGAGCACAGATACGCAGTATTTT TRBV29-1 NA TRBJ2-3 many 12
CASTPSGIYTEAFF TGTGCCAGCACCCCATCCGGGATCTACACTGAAGCTTTCTTT TRBV12-3/TRBV12-4 NA TRBJ1-1 many 14
CASSLEGRYTTEAFF TGTGCCAGCAGCTTAGAGGGCAGGTACACCACTGAAGCTTTCTTT TRBV7-2 NA TRBJ1-1 many 15
CASSPSDTQYF TGTGCCAGCTCACCGTCAGATACGCAGTATTTT TRBV18 NA TRBJ2-3 many 11
CATSRDRTGNEKLFF TGTGCCACCAGCAGAGATAGAACAGGCAATGAAAAACTGTTTTTT TRBV15 NA TRBJ1-4 many 15
CASSLSFQETQYF TGTGCCAGCAGCTTGAGTTTCCAAGAGACCCAGTACTTC TRBV28 NA TRBJ2-5 many 13
CASSEGLGHISSYNSPLHF TGCGCCAGCAGCGAAGGACTGGGGCACATAAGCTCCTATAATTCACCCCTCCACTTT TRBV5-1 NA TRBJ1-6 many 19
CSVEDRGLGGELFF TGCAGCGTTGAAGATCGGGGGCTCGGCGGGGAGCTGTTTTTT TRBV29-1 NA TRBJ2-2 few 14
CASSLETRGTQYF TGTGCCAGCAGTCTGGAGACCCGGGGGACCCAGTACTTC TRBV6-1 NA TRBJ2-5 NA 13
CASSQNRGRAFF TGTGCCAGCAGCCAAAACAGGGGTCGAGCTTTCTTT TRBV7-6 TRBD1 TRBJ1-1 many 12
CASTSIGEDTQYF TGTGCCAGCACCTCCATTGGAGAGGATACGCAGTATTTT TRBV7-3 NA TRBJ2-3 NA 13
CASSGDPTGANVLTF TGTGCCAGCAGCGGGGACCCGACTGGGGCCAACGTCCTGACTTTC TRBV9 NA TRBJ2-6 many 15
CASSTTGATYGYTF TGTGCCAGTAGTACAACAGGGGCGACCTATGGCTACACCTTC TRBV19 TRBD1 TRBJ1-2 few 14
CASSQAVGTVGANVLTF TGTGCCAGCAGCCAAGCGGTGGGGACGGTTGGGGCCAACGTCCTGACTTTC TRBV3-1 NA TRBJ2-6 many 17
CASTPVDRGLEAFF TGTGCCAGCACCCCGGTGGACAGGGGGCTAGAAGCTTTCTTT TRBV7-9 TRBD1 TRBJ1-1 many 14
CASRGEETQYF TGTGCCAGCCGGGGAGAAGAGACCCAGTACTTC TRBV3-1 NA TRBJ2-5 many 11
CASSSDTDLSSGANVLTF TGCGCCAGCAGCTCAGACACCGATCTAAGCTCTGGGGCCAACGTCCTGACTTTC TRBV5-1 NA TRBJ2-6 many 18
CSARGRRNTGELFF TGCAGTGCTAGGGGGAGACGGAACACCGGGGAGCTGTTTTTT TRBV20-1 NA TRBJ2-2 NA 14
CASSPQGHGTEAFF TGCGCCAGCAGCCCACAGGGTCATGGCACTGAAGCTTTCTTT TRBV5-1 NA TRBJ1-1 many 14
CSAEGGTSGVSRDTQYF TGCAGTGCTGAGGGGGGGACTAGCGGGGTCTCCCGCGATACGCAGTATTTT TRBV20-1 TRBD2 TRBJ2-3 NA 17
CSASNPGTNTEAFF TGCAGTGCTAGTAATCCGGGGACGAACACTGAAGCTTTCTTT TRBV20-1 NA TRBJ1-1 many 14